These T cell receptor beta chains were read from a single sample in a study of blood T cell repertoires in COVID-19. This table comes from immunoSEQ multiplex PCR, and its TCRdb copy is limited to in-frame clones, with some not included. The table includes about 52,000 clones, 81% detected once. Material: peripheral blood. These receptor sequences come from an elderly woman with COVID-19, enrolled during active disease. The CDR3 runs from the conserved cysteine through the conserved F or W. A D gene is named only where the DNA matches it firmly. Only some rows state a clone size, as once, few, many or a class for expanded clones.

V	size	D	J	CDR3	DNA
TRBV2	NA	NA	TRBJ2-7	CASRVGQPNEQYF	TGTGCCAGCAGGGTTGGACAGCCCAACGAGCAGTACTTC
TRBV10-3	NA	NA	TRBJ2-6	CAISAEGALAGANVLTF	TGTGCCATCAGTGCCGAGGGAGCTTTGGCTGGGGCCAACGTCCTGACTTTC
TRBV10-1	few	TRBD2	TRBJ2-2	CASSELERETVGELFF	TGCGCCAGCAGTGAGTTGGAGCGGGAGACGGTCGGGGAGCTGTTTTTT
TRBV6-5	few	NA	TRBJ1-1	CASSYSAWERTEAFF	TGTGCCAGCAGTTACTCGGCGTGGGAGAGGACTGAAGCTTTCTTT
TRBV29-1	NA	NA	TRBJ1-4	CSVVLSGEKLFF	TGCAGCGTTGTTCTCTCAGGGGAAAAACTGTTTTTT
TRBV10-3	few	TRBD1	TRBJ1-2	CATRTGGGYTF	TGTGCCACTAGGACAGGCGGCGGCTACACCTTC
TRBV11-2	NA	NA	TRBJ1-1	CASSLAGIGRNTEAFF	TGTGCCAGCAGCTTAGCAGGGATCGGAAGGAACACTGAAGCTTTCTTT
TRBV6-6	NA	TRBD1	TRBJ1-5	CASSRQGAGLGVSQPQHF	TGTGCCAGCAGTCGACAGGGGGCAGGTTTGGGGGTAAGTCAGCCCCAGCATTTT
TRBV14	NA	NA	TRBJ1-2	CASSPPLARGDYGYTF	TGTGCCAGCAGCCCCCCCCTCGCAAGGGGCGACTATGGCTACACCTTC
TRBV7-9	NA	NA	TRBJ2-5	CASSPSQGRETQYF	TGTGCCAGCAGCCCATCACAGGGGAGGGAGACCCAGTACTTC
TRBV7-3	once	TRBD1	TRBJ2-2	CASSLEGVDRKNTGELFF	TGTGCCAGCAGCTTAGAAGGCGTGGACAGGAAGAACACCGGGGAGCTGTTTTTT
TRBV7-2	NA	TRBD2	TRBJ2-5	CASSLSPGSGGETQYF	TGTGCCAGCAGCTTATCTCCAGGGAGCGGGGGAGAGACCCAGTACTTC
TRBV2	NA	NA	TRBJ1-2	CAQGQGAGYGYTF	TGTGCCCAGGGCCAAGGGGCTGGCTATGGCTACACCTTC
TRBV29-1	NA	NA	TRBJ2-7	CSVVILANPYEQYF	TGCAGCGTTGTCATCCTAGCGAATCCCTACGAGCAGTACTTC
TRBV19	few	TRBD2	TRBJ2-5	CASANSGQETQYF	TGTGCCAGCGCGAATAGCGGGCAAGAGACCCAGTACTTC
TRBV6-1	NA	NA	TRBJ2-7	CASSERGSYEQYF	TGTGCCAGCAGTGAACGGGGTAGCTACGAGCAGTACTTC
TRBV11-2	NA	NA	TRBJ1-1	CASSLQTGVNTEAFF	TGTGCCAGCAGCCTCCAGACAGGCGTGAACACTGAAGCTTTCTTT
TRBV7-9	once	NA	TRBJ1-1	CASSFYGTPNTEAFF	TGTGCCAGCAGCTTCTACGGGACACCGAACACTGAAGCTTTCTTT
TRBV5-1	NA	NA	TRBJ1-3	CASSRDTSSGNTIYF	TGCGCCAGCAGCCGGGACACCTCATCTGGAAACACCATATATTTT
TRBV2	NA	NA	TRBJ2-4	CASSEFGQLKGIQYF	TGTGCCAGCAGTGAATTTGGACAACTGAAAGGCATTCAGTACTTC
TRBV5-1	NA	NA	TRBJ1-4	CASSLEGQGNEKLFF	TGCGCCAGCAGCTTGGAGGGCCAGGGGAATGAAAAACTGTTTTTT
TRBV2	NA	TRBD2	TRBJ2-1	CASRGTSGKLSYNEQFF	TGTGCCAGCAGGGGGACTAGCGGGAAACTCTCCTACAATGAGCAGTTCTTC
TRBV19	NA	NA	TRBJ1-1	CASTPQGLMNTEAFF	TGTGCCAGTACCCCACAGGGTTTAATGAACACTGAAGCTTTCTTT
TRBV11-3	NA	TRBD2	TRBJ2-5	CASSLGGLAGNQETQYF	TGTGCCAGCAGCTTAGGAGGACTAGCGGGAAACCAAGAGACCCAGTACTTC
TRBV27	few	TRBD2	TRBJ2-1	CASTRTSGSSYNEQFF	TGTGCCAGCACCCGGACTAGCGGGAGCTCCTACAATGAGCAGTTCTTC
TRBV6-5	NA	TRBD1	TRBJ2-1	CASSYSRNADRAPFF	TGTGCCAGCAGTTACTCGAGAAACGCCGACAGGGCCCCGTTCTTC
TRBV7-9	NA	TRBD2	TRBJ2-1	CASSLVMGTSGSNNEQFF	TGTGCCAGCAGCTTAGTAATGGGGACTAGCGGGAGTAACAATGAGCAGTTCTTC
TRBV2	NA	NA	TRBJ2-2	CASSELSGAGELFF	TGTGCCAGCAGTGAATTATCCGGGGCCGGGGAGCTGTTTTTT
TRBV6-1	NA	TRBD1	TRBJ2-3	CASSATGGGYSSTDTQYF	TGTGCCAGCAGTGCGACAGGGGGCGGTTATTCTAGCACAGATACGCAGTATTTT
TRBV13	NA	NA	TRBJ2-3	CASSLRIADTDTQYF	TGTGCCAGCAGCTTGAGGATAGCGGACACAGATACGCAGTATTTT